This TCR beta chain was captured by sequencing in a study of blood T cell repertoires in COVID-19. Study in general: From the United States, Italy and Spain came samples of acute and convalescent COVID-19. The cDNA or gDNA used as material had been derived from T cells, B-cell-depleted T cells, or PBMCs.

Those who participated ranged in age from 18 to 89 years and resided in about two dozen US areas. Participants reported their clinical history, and cohort assignment relied on those reports. V gave up 5 bases and J gave up 2 bases, with 14 bases separating them. The CDR3 has 15 residues. The germline gives CDR1 SGHAT, CDR2 FQNNGV. TCRdb's table, derived via immunoSEQ multiplex PCR, lists solely in-frame clones and lacks some. The table shows about 200,000 clones, with roughly 80% occurring only once. This clone is a singleton in its sample. The sample comprised PBMCs or T cells enriched from blood (not recorded which). The V and J genes are TRBV11-2 and TRBJ2-3; possible D gene TRBD2, 6 bases. The sequence derives from a man aged 35 to 55 who had recovered from COVID-19. CDR3 sequence: CASSGGLSPTDTQYF. The CDR3 DNA follows: TGTGCCAGCAGCGGGGGACTTTCCCCCACAGATACGCAGTATTTT.